Shown below are 2 T cell receptor beta chains from a single sample sequenced in a study of blood T cell repertoires in COVID-19. Produced via immunoSEQ multiplex PCR; TCRdb's table is partial and in-frame only. The table shows under 250,000 clones, with 80% to 90% occurring only once. What was sequenced was PBMCs or T cells enriched from blood (not recorded which). Receptors originate from a young woman in a cohort exposed to, infected with or recovered from COVID-19 (not recorded which).

The V and J genes are TRBV7-2 and TRBJ1-1, with D perhaps matching TRBD1 (5 bases). The CDR3 extends over 13 amino acids. The V gene lost 5 bases and the J gene lost 6 bases, with 13 bases spanning the gap. Germline CDR1 and CDR2: SGHTA and FQGNSA. CDR3 DNA sequence: TGTGCCAGCAGCCCCCAGGGAACGGCTGAAGCTTTCTTT. Its protein product is CASSPQGTAEAFF. Full variable domain (remainder filled in from reference TRBV7-2 and TRBJ1-1): GAGVSQSPSNKVTEKGKDVELRCDPISGHTALYWYRQSLGQGLEFLIYFQGNSAPDKSGLPSDRFSAERTGGSVSTLTIQRTQQEDSAVYLCASSPQGTAEAFFGQGTRLTVV.

The chain links TRBV2 to TRBJ2-7; 7 bases agree with TRBD1. The junction had 5 bases not matched to a gene; V was cut back by 6 bases and J by 0 bases. There are 14 residues in the CDR3. In germline, CDR1 is SNHLY, CDR2 FYNNEI. The CDR3 DNA reads TGTGCCAGCAGGGGACAGCCCACCTCCTACGAGCAGTACTTC. It is translated as CASRGQPTSYEQYF.